A single sample is the source of the 26 T cell receptor beta chains below, sequenced in a study of a mutant IDH1 vaccine in newly diagnosed glioma (dated by TCRdb to about 2021). The time point label, as the study defines it: week 23, last vaccination. A 20-mer mutant IDH1 peptide at 300 micrograms in Montanide made up each vaccine dose, which was injected subcutaneously together with topical imiquimod. Preparation of the library involved the immunoSEQ multiplex PCR assay. This immuneACCESS table, as held by TCRdb, lists in-frame sequences with V and J called but not all clones. Of the missing ones, under half trace to an unresolved V gene in checked studies; the others have no known cause. This sample gives about 77,000 clones in total; roughly 85% of them show up just once. The top ten constitute approximately 0.8% of the sample. For these receptors, no antigen is known. Here the sequenced sample was PBMCs, taken from a glioma patient whose treatment included an IDH1 peptide vaccine. The receptors were gathered from a woman in her forties or fifties with glioma.

This chain connects TRBV4-1 to TRBJ1-5; 7 nucleotides align to TRBD1. This CDR3 comprises 15 residues. V was pared by 4 bases and J by 1 base, with 4 bases of the junction left unmatched. Germline V gene data show CDR1 as MGHRA and CDR2 as YSYEKL. The CDR3 DNA follows: TGCGCCAGCAGCCCAGGGGGTTTCAGCAATCAGCCCCAGCATTTT. This gives the protein CASSPGGFSNQPQHF.

Worth noting for this clone: This sample also contains other DNA sequences that code for the same CDR3. J is TRBJ2-7 and V is TRBV20-1; 8 nucleotides align to TRBD1. Germline CDR1 reads DFQATT; CDR2 reads SNEGSKA (reference sequence). The CDR3 loop spans 11 amino acids. Trimming cost V 3 bases and J 9 bases; bases outside gene matches: 4. The CDR3 spells CSARSGGLQYF. The DNA for the CDR3 is TGCAGTGCTAGGTCAGGGGGCCTGCAGTACTTC.

The chain links TRBV6-6 to TRBJ2-5; no definite D call. CDR1 is MNHNY, CDR2 SVGAGI, per germline (reference sequence). V was clipped by 2 bases and J by 11 bases, with 12 bases between them. CDR3 size: 12 residues. The CDR3 DNA reads TGTGCCAGCAGTTACCCAGGTGAAACGCAGTACTTC. Amino acids: CASSYPGETQYF.

The rearrangement links TRBV7-3 to TRBJ2-3; 10 bases are shared with TRBD2. The V gene's germline CDR1 is SGHTA and CDR2 FQGTGA. V shed 6 bases, J shed 0 bases, and the junction held 3 bases outside the gene matches. The CDR3 runs to 15 residues. In nucleotides, the CDR3 is TGTGCCAGCAGTCCGACTAGCGGGAGCACAGATACGCAGTATTTT. Encoded protein: CASSPTSGSTDTQYF.

The J gene is TRBJ2-7, the V gene TRBV2; D might be TRBD1 or TRBD2, each matching 5 bases. The CDR3 consists of 14 residues. Between the trimmed V and J ends, which lost 6 bases and 6 bases, there was a span of 18 bases. Germline lookup yields CDR1 SNHLY and CDR2 FYNNEI. The CDR3 spells CASRTGTPSSEQYF. As DNA, the CDR3 is TGTGCCAGCAGAACCGGGACCCCCTCTTCCGAGCAGTACTTC.

V and J are TRBV7-2 and TRBJ2-1, with 8 nucleotides matching TRBD2. V lost 2 bases to trimming and J lost 3 bases; unmatched junction nucleotides: 3. There are 15 residues in the CDR3. CDR1 and CDR2 from the germline V gene are SGHTA and FQGNSA. The CDR3 here is CASSLSLAVYNEQFF. DNA of the CDR3: TGTGCCAGCAGCTTATCACTAGCGGTCTACAATGAGCAGTTCTTC. The variable domain in full, completed from reference TRBV7-2 and TRBJ2-1, reads GAGVSQSPSNKVTEKGKDVELRCDPISGHTALYWYRQSLGQGLEFLIYFQGNSAPDKSGLPSDRFSAERTGGSVSTLTIQRTQQEDSAVYLCASSLSLAVYNEQFFGPGTRLTVL.

The chain is built from TRBV28 and TRBJ2-1; TRBD1 aligns across 7 bases. The CDR3 is made up of 12 amino acids. In germline, CDR1 is MDHEN, CDR2 SYDVKM. V shed 5 bases, J shed 10 bases, and the junction held 5 bases outside the gene matches. CDR3 DNA: TGTGCCAGCAGTCCCACAGGGGAAGAGCAGTTCTTC. Amino acids: CASSPTGEEQFF.

This clone has more than one count but fewer than ten. V is TRBV18 and J is TRBJ2-7, with 9 bases identical to TRBD2. In germline, CDR1 is KGHSH, CDR2 LQKENI. Unmatched junction bases numbered 8, after V lost 6 bases and J lost 5 bases. The CDR3 totals 14 residues. The CDR3 nucleotides are TGTGCCAGCTCCCCCGGACTAGCGAGGAACGAGCAGTACTTC. Protein: CASSPGLARNEQYF.

The chain recombines TRBV6-6 with TRBJ2-5; possibly TRBD1 or TRBD2 for D (6 bases each). V was cut by 3 bases and J by 5 bases, with 16 bases left in between. This CDR3 spans 15 amino acids. CDR1 is MNHNY, CDR2 SVGAGI, per germline (reference sequence). CDR3 bases: TGTGCCAGCAGTTATCAAAGCGGGCAGGGGGAGACCCAGTACTTC. Its protein product is CASSYQSGQGETQYF.

This sequence joins TRBV10-3 and TRBJ1-1, with D possibly TRBD1 on 6 matching bases. Per germline, CDR1 ENHRY and CDR2 SYGVKD. The V end was cut by 0 bases, the J end by 8 bases, with 10 bases between. The CDR3 spans 13 residues. The CDR3: CAISESSDSEAFF. The DNA of the CDR3 is TGTGCCATCAGTGAGTCCTCGGACAGCGAAGCTTTCTTT.

The rearrangement links TRBV2 to TRBJ1-3; 8 bases fit TRBD1. Germline-derived CDR1 and CDR2 are SNHLY and FYNNEI. This CDR3 contains 13 residues. The ends lost 5 bases at V and 8 bases at J; junction bases unmatched: 5. This chain's CDR3 is CASSRQGRDTIYF. The CDR3 bases are TGTGCCAGCAGTCGACAGGGGAGAGACACCATATATTTT.

V is TRBV10-3 and J is TRBJ2-1; 14 positions agree with TRBD2. The CDR3 has 13 amino acids. The germline gives CDR1 ENHRY, CDR2 SYGVKD. Trimming removed 10 bases from V and 6 bases from J; junction bases left unmatched: 2. CDR3 amino acids: CATGTSGGNEQFF. As DNA, the CDR3 is TGTGCCACGGGGACTAGCGGGGGCAATGAGCAGTTCTTC.

In its sample, this clone was seen a few times. For the CDR3, the DNA is TGCGCCAGCAGCTCCCGGGACAGAGGGTTAACGGCTGAAGCTTTCTTT. It codes for CASSSRDRGLTAEAFF. V and J are TRBV5-1 and TRBJ1-1; TRBD1 aligns across 7 bases. Germline loops: CDR1 SGHRS, CDR2 YFSETQ. The V segment lost 3 bases and the J segment 6 bases; nucleotides outside the gene matches: 14. This CDR3 has 16 residues.

This chain uses TRBV6-1 with TRBJ1-4, with 7 bases lining up with TRBD1. Germline CDR1 MNHNS, CDR2 SASEGT. CDR3 size: 15 residues. The J segment lost 10 bases and the V segment lost 3 bases, leaving 11 bases of the junction unmatched. CDR3 sequence: CASSDVTGQIGKLFF. The CDR3 region has the DNA TGTGCCAGCAGTGACGTTACGGGACAGATCGGAAAACTGTTTTTT.

The CDR3 spells CASTLGGWGFQPQHF. The CDR3 nucleotides are TGTGCCAGCACACTAGGGGGTTGGGGATTTCAGCCCCAGCATTTT. This rearrangement joins TRBV28 to TRBJ1-5, with D possibly TRBD1 on 6 matching bases. The CDR3 totals 15 residues. Trimming cost V 7 bases and J 6 bases, with 19 bases left between them. CDR1 is MDHEN, CDR2 SYDVKM, per germline.

The J gene is TRBJ2-1, the V gene TRBV7-2, with D possibly being TRBD2 (6 bases). Germline V gene data show CDR1 as SGHTA and CDR2 as FQGNSA. The CDR3 is 16 residues long. Trimming left V 0 bases short and J 5 bases short, with 14 bases between. The CDR3 coding sequence is TGTGCCAGCAGCTTAGCGCCTGGCGGGAAAGACAATGAGCAGTTCTTC. This translates into CASSLAPGGKDNEQFF.

This clone is a singleton in its sample. This chain connects TRBV2 to TRBJ1-1, with D uncertain. This CDR3 has 13 residues. V dropped 7 bases and J dropped 1 base, with 10 bases sitting between them. From germline, CDR1 is SNHLY and CDR2 FYNNEI. The CDR3 nucleotides are TGTGCCAGCAAGAGGTTGGGGAACACTGAAGCTTTCTTT. This sequence encodes CASKRLGNTEAFF.

V and J are TRBV5-1 and TRBJ2-7; a possible D gene is TRBD1 (6 bases). CDR3 length: 13 amino acids. In germline, CDR1 is SGHRS, CDR2 YFSETQ. Trimming cost V 3 bases and J 1 base, with 8 bases left between them. This chain's CDR3 is CASSYGQSYEQYF. The CDR3 DNA follows: TGCGCCAGCAGCTATGGACAGTCCTACGAGCAGTACTTC.

This clone has only a few counts. V usage is TRBV30 and J usage is TRBJ2-7; D gene unclear. Trimming shortened V by 0 bases and J by 3 bases, and 9 bases separated the two germline ends. CDR1 is GTSNPN, CDR2 SVGIG, per germline (reference sequence). The CDR3 consists of 13 residues. The CDR3 nucleotides read TGTGCCTGGAGTGTGGGATTGGGCTACGAGCAGTACTTC. Translated, it gives CAWSVGLGYEQYF.

V gene TRBV9 combines with J gene TRBJ2-1; no clear D gene. This CDR3 region has 15 residues. Germline CDR1 reads SGDLS; CDR2 reads YYNGEE. Trimming cost V 1 base and J 3 bases, with 11 bases left between them. The CDR3 loop reads CASSVKGDRYNEQFF. The CDR3 DNA sequence: TGTGCCAGCAGCGTAAAAGGAGACCGCTACAATGAGCAGTTCTTC.

CDR3: CSVGLPGGQETQYF. For the CDR3, the DNA is TGCAGCGTTGGGTTGCCGGGGGGCCAAGAGACCCAGTACTTC. J is TRBJ2-5 and V is TRBV29-1; 7 nucleotides agree with TRBD2. Germline CDR1 SQVTM, CDR2 ANQGSEA. Trimming took 4 bases from V and 1 from J; bases not matched to a gene: 6. The CDR3 is 14 residues long. Based on the CDR3 plus reference TRBV29-1 and TRBJ2-5, the full variable domain is SAVISQKPSRDICQRGTSLTIQCQVDSQVTMMFWYRQQPGQSLTLIATANQGSEATYESGFVIDKFPISRPNLTFSTLTVSNMSPEDSSIYLCSVGLPGGQETQYFGPGTRLLVL.

The chain links TRBV27 to TRBJ2-6; D remains ambiguous. Between the trimmed V and J ends, which lost 2 bases and 0 bases, there was a span of 17 bases. The germline V gene has CDR1 MNHEY and CDR2 SMNVEV (reference sequence). The CDR3 consists of 19 residues. The chain's CDR3 is CASSLTPRPHISGANVLTF. CDR3 DNA sequence: TGTGCCAGCAGTTTAACCCCTCGTCCCCACATCTCTGGGGCCAACGTCCTGACTTTC.

On this clone: Other DNA sequences in this sample translate to the same CDR3. The V gene is TRBV7-9, the J gene TRBJ2-7; 10 positions match TRBD2. The V and J ends lost 1 base and 3 bases, in that order; junction bases with no gene match: 3. Germline CDR1 reads SEHNR; CDR2 reads FQNEAQ (reference sequence). The CDR3 consists of 15 residues. The CDR3 sequence: CASSLGTSGSYEQYF. CDR3 nucleotide sequence: TGTGCCAGCAGCTTAGGGACTAGCGGAAGCTACGAGCAGTACTTC.

The chain has TRBV10-3 and TRBJ1-1; the D gene is possibly TRBD1 (6 bases). This CDR3 has 15 residues. Trimming pared 0 bases from V and 0 bases from J, leaving 8 bases between. Germline values: CDR1 ENHRY, CDR2 SYGVKD. DNA of the CDR3: TGTGCCATCAGTGAGTCTGGACAGATGAACACTGAAGCTTTCTTT. This codes for CAISESGQMNTEAFF.

The chain couples TRBV27 to TRBJ2-7; tentatively, D is TRBD2 (6 bases). Germline values: CDR1 MNHEY, CDR2 SMNVEV (reference sequence). This CDR3 contains 13 residues. V dropped 8 bases and J dropped 0 bases, with 11 bases sitting between them. This chain's CDR3 is CASGLGGSYEQYF. The CDR3, as DNA: TGTGCCAGCGGATTGGGGGGCTCCTACGAGCAGTACTTC.

The rearrangement uses TRBV10-1 and TRBJ2-2; the D gene is possibly TRBD1 (5 bases). The germline V and J ends were trimmed by 5 bases and 5 bases, with 15 bases remaining between them. Germline loops: CDR1 WNHNN, CDR2 SYGVQD (reference sequence). The CDR3 is 15 residues long. The CDR3: CASSTRGAGTGELFF. The CDR3 DNA sequence: TGCGCCAGCAGTACAAGGGGCGCAGGTACCGGGGAGCTGTTTTTT.